The 21 T cell receptor beta chains listed next were all sequenced from one sample in a study of cytomegalovirus exposure and HLA in healthy donors. The study ran its PCR with 60 Vbeta and 13 Jbeta primers. Clones were sequenced by immunoSEQ multiplex PCR, and TCRdb holds only the in-frame ones, with some missing. This table holds 65,000 to 95,000 clones, around 80% found once. Sequenced material: PBMCs. These receptors came from a male donor in good health and CMV-seropositive.

The chain is built from TRBV7-3 and TRBJ1-1; 9 bases align to TRBD1. The ends lost 5 bases at V and 4 bases at J; junction bases unmatched: 8. The CDR3 length is 15 residues. Germline CDR1 and CDR2: SGHTA and FQGTGA. The CDR3 loop is CASSQTGGAITEAFF. CDR3 in DNA: TGTGCCAGCAGCCAAACAGGGGGCGCGATCACTGAAGCTTTCTTT.

The chain recombines TRBV27 with TRBJ2-1; 10 bases map to TRBD2. The CDR3 length is 15 residues. V was pared by 4 bases and J by 7 bases, with 7 bases of the junction left unmatched. Germline V gene sequence: CDR1 MNHEY, CDR2 SMNVEV (reference sequence). CDR3 region: CASSSSTSGWNEQFF. The DNA of the CDR3 is TGTGCCAGCAGTTCCTCGACTAGCGGGTGGAATGAGCAGTTCTTC.

This clone has only one observation. J is TRBJ2-2 and V is TRBV15; the D is unclear. The CDR3 has 13 amino acids. Germline V lookup: CDR1 LNHNV, CDR2 YYDKDF (reference sequence). The V and J ends lost 1 base and 4 bases respectively, with 4 bases between them. The CDR3 DNA is TGTGCCACCAGCAGAGGTCTCACCGGGGAGCTGTTTTTT. Translation: CATSRGLTGELFF.

CDR3 sequence: CASSLETSGSTDTQYF. The CDR3 region has the DNA TGTGCCAGCAGCTTAGAGACTAGCGGGAGCACAGATACGCAGTATTTT. The chain is built from TRBV13 and TRBJ2-3, with 10 bases aligning to TRBD2. Looked up from germline, CDR1 is PRHDT and CDR2 is FYEKMQ (reference sequence). The CDR3 loop spans 16 amino acids. V gave up 1 base and J gave up 0 bases; unmatched junction bases: 1.

This clone has a handful of counts. This chain connects TRBV19 to TRBJ1-4; 8 nucleotides match TRBD1. Germline V gene lookup returns CDR1 LNHDA and CDR2 SQIVND (reference sequence). The CDR3 has 14 residues. V lost 4 bases and J lost 8; bases outside the gene matches: 6. The CDR3 DNA reads TGTGCCAGTAGTAACACAGGGGGTACAGAAAAACTGTTTTTT. Translating gives CASSNTGGTEKLFF.

This chain joins TRBV5-1 and TRBJ2-3, with 8 positions matching TRBD1. V lost 3 bases to trimming and J lost 4 bases; unmatched junction nucleotides: 10. The germline V gene has CDR1 SGHRS and CDR2 YFSETQ. The CDR3 has 16 amino acids. The CDR3 region is CASSYSGRTGPDTQYF. The CDR3 coding sequence is TGCGCCAGCAGCTATTCCGGCCGGACAGGGCCAGATACGCAGTATTTT. The complete variable domain, with remaining parts taken from reference TRBV5-1 and TRBJ2-3, reads KAGVTQTPRYLIKTRGQQVTLSCSPISGHRSVSWYQQTPGQGLQFLFEYFSETQRNKGNFPGRFSGRQFSNSRSEMNVSTLELGDSALYLCASSYSGRTGPDTQYFGPGTRLTVL.

V and J are TRBV5-1 and TRBJ2-5; 7 bases match TRBD2. V lost 5 bases and J lost 2; bases outside the gene matches: 9. The germline gives CDR1 SGHRS, CDR2 YFSETQ. This CDR3 is built from 15 residues. The CDR3 DNA reads as TGCGCCAGCAGTACCCCGGGGGGTTCACAAGAGACCCAGTACTTC. Protein: CASSTPGGSQETQYF.

The J gene is TRBJ1-5, the V gene TRBV28; a weak D match, TRBD1 (6 bases). The CDR3 covers 15 residues. The germline CDR1 and CDR2 sequences are MDHEN and SYDVKM. Trimming took 6 bases from V and 5 from J, leaving 17 bases between them. CDR3 sequence (DNA): TGTGCCAGCAGACCGGGACAACTGATCCATCAGCCCCAGCATTTT. Translated: CASRPGQLIHQPQHF.

This clone was seen just once. The chain joins TRBV6-4 to TRBJ2-1; TRBD1 matches at 12 bases. V lost 5 bases and J lost 8; bases outside the gene matches: 7. The CDR3 has 15 residues. The germline gives CDR1 MRHNA, CDR2 SNTAGT. The CDR3 DNA follows: TGTGCCAGCAGTCAAACCGGGACAGGGGGCCATGAGCAGTTCTTC. Its protein product is CASSQTGTGGHEQFF.

The chain carries TRBV28 and TRBJ2-1, with D unclear. The CDR3 runs 12 residues. V lost 1 base to trimming and J lost 8 bases, with 6 bases between them. CDR1 MDHEN and CDR2 SYDVKM come from the germline V gene. CDR3 sequence: CASSLYGDEQFF. In nucleotides, the CDR3 is TGTGCCAGCAGTTTATACGGAGATGAGCAGTTCTTC.

This clone was seen only a few times. The chain combines TRBV4-2 with TRBJ1-1, with D uncertain. The CDR3 runs to 13 residues. From germline, CDR1 is LGHNA and CDR2 YNFKEQ. The V gene lost 2 bases and the J gene lost 11 bases, with 15 bases spanning the gap. CDR3 amino acids: CASSQFKETRAFF. In DNA form, the CDR3 reads TGTGCCAGCAGCCAATTCAAGGAGACGAGGGCTTTCTTT.

J is TRBJ1-5 and V is TRBV28; no clear D gene. The germline gives CDR1 MDHEN, CDR2 SYDVKM. V was shortened by 4 bases and J by 7 bases, with 11 bases between the two germline ends. The CDR3 length is 13 residues. CDR3 bases: TGTGCCAGCAGTTACACCGGACTGCAGCCCCAGCATTTT. It translates to CASSYTGLQPQHF.

This clone has a handful of counts. The chain combines TRBV5-1 with TRBJ2-5; D may be TRBD2 (5 bases). Germline V lookup: CDR1 SGHRS, CDR2 YFSETQ. This CDR3 contains 15 residues. Trimming stripped 3 bases from V and 1 base from J, with 13 bases between. CDR3 loop: CASSWTPLAQETQYF. As DNA, the CDR3 is TGCGCCAGCAGCTGGACTCCACTGGCCCAAGAGACCCAGTACTTC.

The chain employs TRBV25-1 and TRBJ2-6; D is undetermined. This CDR3 has 15 residues. Trimming took off 1 base at V and 2 bases at J, with 6 bases between the two ends. Germline assignment: CDR1 MGHDK and CDR2 SYGVNS. CDR3 sequence: CASSESQAGANVLTF. CDR3 nucleotide sequence: TGTGCCAGCAGTGAATCCCAGGCTGGGGCCAACGTCCTGACTTTC.

A few counts support this clone. The V call is TRBV7-3, the J call TRBJ2-3; 11 bases are shared with TRBD2. V dropped 5 bases and J dropped 6; count of bases not matched to a gene: 7. The CDR3 consists of 15 residues. Germline V CDR1 and CDR2: SGHTA, FQGTGA. The CDR3 nucleotides read TGTGCCAGCAGCCCGGGACTAGCGGTGCTTGATACGCAGTATTTT. This encodes CASSPGLAVLDTQYF.

The chain recombines TRBV28 with TRBJ1-1; D ambiguous. CDR1 is MDHEN, CDR2 SYDVKM, per germline. V shed 4 bases and J shed 8 bases, with 8 bases lying between them. This CDR3 is built from 11 residues. CDR3 sequence: CASSSSPEAFF. CDR3 sequence (DNA): TGTGCCAGCAGTTCTAGCCCCGAAGCTTTCTTT.

This chain links TRBV6-6 with TRBJ1-3; 7 bases align to TRBD1. The trim removed 5 bases at V and 1 base at J, leaving 5 bases unmatched. CDR3 length: 15 residues. Germline CDR1 and CDR2: MNHNY and SVGAGI (reference sequence). CDR3 nucleotide sequence: TGTGCCAGCAGTCCTGGGGGACAGTCTGGAAACACCATATATTTT. Protein sequence: CASSPGGQSGNTIYF.

The chain couples TRBV7-2 to TRBJ2-5, with TRBD1 matching over 8 bases. The V gene's germline CDR1 is SGHTA and CDR2 FQGNSA. Germline trimming cut 4 bases from V and 4 bases from J; bases unmatched to any gene: 2. This CDR3 has 13 residues. DNA of the CDR3: TGTGCCAGCAGCTGGACAGGGTTAGAGACCCAGTACTTC. Translating it yields CASSWTGLETQYF.

The chain uses TRBV28 and TRBJ2-2, with D possibly being TRBD2 (6 bases). Germline-derived CDR1 and CDR2 are MDHEN and SYDVKM. The CDR3 loop spans 14 amino acids. The V end was cut by 3 bases, the J end by 5 bases, with 10 bases between. CDR3 nucleotides: TGTGCCAGCAGTTTTGTAGGAGGGACCGGGGAGCTGTTTTTT. Its protein product is CASSFVGGTGELFF.

The V and J genes are TRBV9 and TRBJ2-1; 8 positions match TRBD2. Germline V CDR1 and CDR2: SGDLS, YYNGEE. V was clipped by 0 bases and J by 7 bases; unmatched bases: 6. The CDR3 is 15 residues long. In nucleotides, the CDR3 is TGTGCCAGCAGCGTAGGCTCGGGAGGGCCTAATGAGCAGTTCTTC. Protein sequence: CASSVGSGGPNEQFF.

This chain uses TRBV11-2 with TRBJ2-7; D might be TRBD2 (5 bases). The V and J ends lost 1 base and 3 bases respectively, with 13 bases between them. Germline CDR1 is SGHAT and CDR2 is FQNNGV. This CDR3 is built from 15 residues. In DNA, the CDR3 is TGTGCCAGCAGCTTAGCCGCGGGCCCCTACTACGAGCAGTACTTC. Protein product: CASSLAAGPYYEQYF.